These 28 T cell receptor beta chains originate from one sample sequenced in a study of vaccination and CD4 T cells after COVID-19. Cultured CD4+ T cells had their DNA profiled by the Oncomine TCR Beta short-read assay. In TCRdb, the PCR reads were re-called with MiXCR into one record per CDR3 protein. The data contain 11,000 or so distinct CDR3 sequences, around 53% of them singletons. Treatment meaning: approximately 9-day PBMC culture with coronavirus spike peptide pools or control peptides (ViraFEST assay). Antigens for these TCRs are unknown. Specimen: CD4+ T cells from blood, cultured in vitro. The receptors stem from a human donor who had recovered from COVID-19.

This clonotype was counted only a few times. The chain is built from TRBV4-2 and TRBJ1-1, with D hard to call. The CDR3 spans 13 residues. V was trimmed by 6 bases and J by 4 bases, leaving 12 bases between them. From germline, CDR1 is LGHNA and CDR2 YNFKEQ. The CDR3 protein is CASRPPVGTEAFF. In nucleotides, the CDR3 is TGTGCCAGCAGACCCCCGGTGGGCACTGAAGCTTTCTTT.

The chain recombines TRBV7-2 with TRBJ2-1, with TRBD1 identical over 10 bases. J was trimmed by 6 bases and V by 6 bases; bases with no gene match: 8. Germline V lookup: CDR1 SGHTA, CDR2 FQGNSA. This CDR3 spans 15 amino acids. The CDR3 DNA is TGTGCCAGCAGTTTTGACAGGGGGCGCATCAATGAGCAGTTCTTC. Translated, it gives CASSFDRGRINEQFF.

The chain recombines TRBV15 with TRBJ1-5, with a possible D match to TRBD1 (5 bases). The CDR3 is made up of 15 amino acids. V dropped 1 base and J dropped 5 bases, with 12 bases sitting between them. Germline CDR1 is LNHNV and CDR2 is YYDKDF (reference sequence). CDR3 in amino acids: CATSRGGPRDQPQHF. In DNA form, the CDR3 reads TGTGCCACCAGCAGAGGGGGACCCAGGGATCAGCCCCAGCATTTT.

The chain has TRBV6-1 and TRBJ2-1; TRBD1 aligns across 9 bases. Trimming cost V 10 bases and J 4 bases; bases outside gene matches: 8. The germline CDR1 and CDR2 sequences are MNHNS and SASEGT. The CDR3 is 14 amino acids. In DNA, the CDR3 is TGTGCCACGCTCCCGGGACAGGGTTACAATGAGCAGTTCTTC. It encodes CATLPGQGYNEQFF.

This rearrangement joins TRBV11-3 to TRBJ2-1; D gene uncertain. With 2 bases removed from V and 0 bases from J, the gap between germline ends came to 2 bases. The CDR3 sequence is 13 residues long. Germline V lookup: CDR1 SGHNT, CDR2 YENEEA. The chain's CDR3 is CASSLNSYNEQFF. The DNA of the CDR3 is TGTGCCAGCAGCTTAAACTCCTACAATGAGCAGTTCTTC.

The chain couples TRBV6-1 to TRBJ1-6, with 10 bases lining up with TRBD1. J gave up 10 bases and V 3 bases, and 6 bases lay outside the gene matches. Germline CDR1 reads MNHNS; CDR2 reads SASEGT. CDR3 length equals 15 residues. This chain's CDR3 is CASSDVPGQGSPLHF. The CDR3 DNA follows: TGTGCCAGCAGTGACGTCCCGGGACAGGGGTCACCCCTCCACTTT.

The chain links TRBV7-8 to TRBJ2-1; 7 positions match TRBD2. With 6 bases clipped from V and 1 base from J, the junction kept 9 bases outside the gene matches. This CDR3 has 16 residues. Germline V gives CDR1 SGHVS, CDR2 FQNEAQ. The CDR3 protein is CASRLSGSGSYNEQFF. The CDR3 DNA reads as TGTGCCAGCAGACTATCGGGTAGCGGGTCCTACAATGAGCAGTTCTTC.

The chain combines TRBV10-3 with TRBJ1-6; D gene uncertain. The V and J ends lost 3 bases and 7 bases respectively, with 7 bases between them. Germline loops: CDR1 ENHRY, CDR2 SYGVKD. The CDR3 loop spans 13 amino acids. This CDR3 reads CAISEFQNSPLHF. The CDR3 DNA reads TGTGCCATCAGTGAATTCCAAAATTCACCCCTCCACTTT.

This clonotype is a singleton in its sample. This chain joins TRBV30 and TRBJ2-5, with 8 bases fitting TRBD2. V gave up 0 bases and J gave up 0 bases; unmatched junction bases: 12. The CDR3 spans 18 residues. Per germline, CDR1 GTSNPN and CDR2 SVGIG (reference sequence). This CDR3 reads CAWSVRPASGLYQETQYF. The CDR3, as DNA: TGTGCCTGGAGTGTACGTCCGGCTAGCGGGCTGTACCAAGAGACCCAGTACTTC.

CDR3 sequence: CASSLGGAGQETQYF. In DNA form, the CDR3 reads TGCGCCAGCAGCTTGGGGGGGGCGGGTCAAGAGACCCAGTACTTC. V is TRBV5-1 and J is TRBJ2-5; D is tentatively TRBD1 or TRBD2 (6 bases each). V shed 0 bases and J shed 2 bases, with 11 bases lying between them. The CDR3 runs to 15 residues. Germline CDR1 reads SGHRS; CDR2 reads YFSETQ.

The CDR3 loop reads CASANDLYQETQYF. The CDR3, as DNA: TGTGCCAGCGCCAACGACTTGTACCAAGAGACCCAGTACTTC. The V and J genes are TRBV6-2 or TRBV6-3 and TRBJ2-5; D gene unclear. V was trimmed by 8 bases and J by 0 bases, leaving 13 bases between them. CDR3 length equals 14 residues. Germline assignment: CDR1 MNHEY and CDR2 SVGEGT.

The chain joins TRBV28 to TRBJ1-1; TRBD1 aligns across 7 bases. Germline V lookup: CDR1 MDHEN, CDR2 SYDVKM. This CDR3 is built from 14 residues. The ends lost 5 bases at V and 5 bases at J; junction bases unmatched: 8. In DNA form, the CDR3 reads TGTGCCAGCAGTCAGGGACAGCTAAGTACTGAAGCTTTCTTT. Translation: CASSQGQLSTEAFF.

This chain links TRBV9 with TRBJ2-3, with 7 positions matching TRBD2. This CDR3 contains 16 residues. V gave up 4 bases and J gave up 4 bases; unmatched junction bases: 12. CDR1 is SGDLS, CDR2 YYNGEE, per germline. DNA for the CDR3: TGTGCCAGCAGCCCCCTACCGCCCGCGGGAGCAGATACGCAGTATTTT. Amino acid sequence: CASSPLPPAGADTQYF.

By share of the sample, this clonotype is large. This chain links TRBV12-3 or TRBV12-4 with TRBJ1-1; D gene uncertain. The V and J ends lost 6 bases and 11 bases respectively, with 19 bases between them. This CDR3 is 13 amino acids long. CDR3 nucleotides: TGTGCCAGCAGCTTCCTACAAGGAGGGAGGGCTTTCTTT. Its protein is CASSFLQGGRAFF.

The chain employs TRBV25-1 and TRBJ2-3; D might be TRBD2 (6 bases). V lost 7 bases and J lost 0, with 14 bases in between. The CDR3 runs 15 residues. Germline V gene lookup returns CDR1 MGHDK and CDR2 SYGVNS. CDR3 amino acids: CASTPLSGSTDTQYF. CDR3 bases: TGTGCCAGCACCCCCCTCAGCGGGAGCACAGATACGCAGTATTTT.

The table lists this clonotype with a few counts. The rearrangement joins TRBV2 to TRBJ1-6, with D possibly TRBD1 on 5 matching bases. The length of the CDR3 is 14 residues. Germline CDR1 SNHLY, CDR2 FYNNEI. Trimming left V 5 bases short and J 7 bases short, with 12 bases between. The DNA for the CDR3 is TGTGCCAGCAGTTTCCGCCGGGACAATTCACCCCTCCACTTT. Its protein product is CASSFRRDNSPLHF.

The chain has TRBV7-8 and TRBJ2-7, with 8 bases lining up with TRBD2. CDR3 length: 15 residues. With V trimmed by 5 bases and J by 2 bases, 8 bases remained unmatched. Germline V CDR1 and CDR2: SGHVS, FQNEAQ. The CDR3, as DNA: TGTGCCAGCAGCCAACATAGCGGGAAAGCCTACGAGCAGTACTTC. It yields the protein CASSQHSGKAYEQYF.

The chain recombines TRBV6-1 with TRBJ2-3; D is possibly TRBD1 (6 bases). This CDR3 contains 13 residues. V was pared by 9 bases and J by 6 bases, with 16 bases between. Germline assignment: CDR1 MNHNS and CDR2 SASEGT. CDR3 in amino acids: CASQQGNLDTQYF. The CDR3 DNA reads TGTGCCAGTCAACAGGGTAATCTGGATACGCAGTATTTT.

The CDR3 DNA reads TGTGCCAGCAGCTTTTTCTCTGGGGCCAACGTCCTGACTTTC. Its protein product is CASSFFSGANVLTF. The rearrangement links TRBV7-9 to TRBJ2-6; D gene ambiguous. The germline V and J ends were trimmed by 3 bases and 0 bases, with 3 bases remaining between them. The CDR3 length is 14 residues. Germline V CDR1 and CDR2: SEHNR, FQNEAQ (reference sequence).

The chain employs TRBV6-4 and TRBJ2-3, with a possible D match to TRBD1 (6 bases). CDR3 length equals 16 residues. Trimming removed 2 bases at V and 4 bases at J, with 16 bases between. Germline V CDR1 and CDR2: MRHNA, SNTAGT. The CDR3 reads CASSDQGTLWSDTQYF. In nucleotides, the CDR3 is TGTGCCAGCAGTGACCAGGGGACGCTATGGTCAGATACGCAGTATTTT.

The CDR3 DNA reads as TGCGCCAGCAGCTTGTCCAGGGAGACCCAGTACTTC. It encodes CASSLSRETQYF. The rearrangement joins TRBV5-1 to TRBJ2-5; unclear D gene. CDR1 and CDR2 (germline): SGHRS, YFSETQ. The CDR3 covers 12 residues. The germline V and J ends were trimmed by 1 base and 5 bases, with 6 bases remaining between them.

A single count supports this clonotype. CDR3 in amino acids: CASSPGGQGVGTGELFF. The CDR3 nucleotides are TGTGCCAGTAGCCCAGGAGGGCAGGGAGTAGGCACCGGGGAGCTGTTTTTT. The gene calls are TRBV19 and TRBJ2-2; D is possibly TRBD2 (6 bases). Trimming stripped 6 bases from V and 4 bases from J, with 21 bases between. The germline V gene encodes CDR1 LNHDA and CDR2 SQIVND (reference sequence). The CDR3 consists of 17 residues.

The genes are TRBV5-4 and TRBJ2-3; D tentatively fits TRBD1 or TRBD2 (5 bases each). The V end lost 2 bases, the J end lost 12 bases, and 22 bases lay between the germline ends. The CDR3 length is 15 residues. The germline CDR1 and CDR2 sequences are SGHNT and YYREEE (reference sequence). The CDR3 DNA reads as TGTGCCAGCAGCTTTGGGGGAGAAACCCCGAGGGACCAGTATTTT. It specifies CASSFGGETPRDQYF.

The rearrangement joins TRBV20-1 to TRBJ2-3; 10 positions agree with TRBD1. CDR3 length: 16 amino acids. J was trimmed by 1 base and V by 3 bases; bases with no gene match: 7. CDR1 and CDR2 (germline): DFQATT, SNEGSKA (reference sequence). The CDR3 bases are TGCAGTGCTAGGGGCCCGGGACAGGGGCGCACAGATACGCAGTATTTT. It codes for CSARGPGQGRTDTQYF.

This sequence joins TRBV6-2 or TRBV6-3 and TRBJ1-6, with D possibly being TRBD1 (6 bases). The germline gives CDR1 MNHEY, CDR2 SVGEGT. V lost 6 bases to trimming and J lost 7 bases, with 16 bases between them. The CDR3 has 15 amino acids. As DNA, the CDR3 is TGTGCCAGCAGCCCCCTACGGGGGCGGAATTCACCCCTCCACTTT. Translating it yields CASSPLRGRNSPLHF.

The V gene is TRBV20-1, the J gene TRBJ2-1, with 7 nucleotides matching TRBD2. Germline CDR1 DFQATT, CDR2 SNEGSKA (reference sequence). There are 15 residues in the CDR3. Trimming cost V 3 bases and J 4 bases; bases outside gene matches: 9. As DNA, the CDR3 is TGCAGTGCTAGTAGCCGGGACTATGGATACAATGAGCAGTTCTTC. Its protein is CSASSRDYGYNEQFF.

This clonotype was counted between two and nine times. J is TRBJ2-5 and V is TRBV20-1; TRBD1 agrees at 12 bases. This CDR3 has 14 amino acids. With 8 bases clipped from V and 7 bases from J, the junction kept 11 bases outside the gene matches. Germline values: CDR1 DFQATT, CDR2 SNEGSKA (reference sequence). CDR3 sequence (DNA): TGCAGTCCCCAAGGAGGGACAGGGGGCGGGACCCAGTACTTC. It yields the protein CSPQGGTGGGTQYF.

The J gene is TRBJ2-5, the V gene TRBV19; 8 positions agree with TRBD2. The germline gives CDR1 LNHDA, CDR2 SQIVND (reference sequence). V shed 5 bases, J shed 5 bases, and the junction held 16 bases outside the gene matches. The length of the CDR3 is 17 residues. The CDR3: CASSLKRENFIRETQYF. CDR3 coding DNA: TGTGCCAGTAGTCTTAAGCGGGAGAACTTCATCCGGGAGACCCAGTACTTC.